Only a few counts were recorded for the clone carrying this T cell receptor beta chain. Its specificity is unknown. The data were taken from a study of STAT3 mutations in large granular lymphocyte leukemia. As for the study in general: More than half of T-LGLL patients received immunosuppressive therapy.

The V gene lost 2 bases and the J gene lost 6 bases, with 9 bases spanning the gap. Germline V gene lookup returns CDR1 SGDLS and CDR2 YYNGEE. This CDR3 region has 13 residues. Regarding the study as a whole: In T-cell large granular lymphocyte leukemia, about half of patients showed multiple immunodominant subclonotypes. A small but highly pathogenic clone may have been missed. Variable sampling intervals and differing treatment regimens complicated linking therapy response to TCR clonal burden changes.

The assay was immunoSEQ multiplex PCR, and TCRdb's table has in-frame clones only and misses some. This sample yields about 42,000 clones, of which 80% to 90% are seen a single time; 0.4% to 0.55% belongs to the top ten. V usage is TRBV9 and J usage is TRBJ2-1; tentatively, D is TRBD2 (6 bases). The sequence was collected from a human donor with T large granular lymphocyte leukemia. Some clones in this sample may be carry-over from other donors' samples. The sample comprised PBMCs. The CDR3 protein is CASSVEGLNEQFF. CDR3 in DNA: TGTGCCAGCAGCGTCGAGGGACTCAATGAGCAGTTCTTC.